This T cell receptor (beta chain) was sequenced in a study of blood T cell repertoires in COVID-19. In the study overall: The origin of the acute and convalescent COVID-19 samples was the United States, Italy and Spain. In each case, the material was cDNA or gDNA derived from T cells, B-cell-depleted T cells, or PBMCs.

Per the original methods: Amplification of reference gene primers was used by the study to estimate nucleated cell counts. The data were produced by immunoSEQ multiplex PCR, yet TCRdb's version contains in-frame clones alone and is incomplete. The DNA gave D and trimming, while V, J and clone size come from that table. The table has 50,000 to 70,000 clones, around 85% seen once. There are 16 residues in the CDR3. Germline V CDR1 and CDR2: SGHDT, YYEEEE. V was cut by 4 bases and J by 0 bases, with 14 bases left in between. The genes are TRBV5-6 and TRBJ2-1, with D possibly TRBD1 on 6 matching bases. Input material: peripheral blood. The TCR comes from a woman in her 70s with active COVID-19. The CDR3 sequence: CASSKDSRSSYNEQFF. The CDR3 DNA follows: TGTGCCAGCAGCAAGGACAGCAGGAGCTCCTACAATGAGCAGTTCTTC.